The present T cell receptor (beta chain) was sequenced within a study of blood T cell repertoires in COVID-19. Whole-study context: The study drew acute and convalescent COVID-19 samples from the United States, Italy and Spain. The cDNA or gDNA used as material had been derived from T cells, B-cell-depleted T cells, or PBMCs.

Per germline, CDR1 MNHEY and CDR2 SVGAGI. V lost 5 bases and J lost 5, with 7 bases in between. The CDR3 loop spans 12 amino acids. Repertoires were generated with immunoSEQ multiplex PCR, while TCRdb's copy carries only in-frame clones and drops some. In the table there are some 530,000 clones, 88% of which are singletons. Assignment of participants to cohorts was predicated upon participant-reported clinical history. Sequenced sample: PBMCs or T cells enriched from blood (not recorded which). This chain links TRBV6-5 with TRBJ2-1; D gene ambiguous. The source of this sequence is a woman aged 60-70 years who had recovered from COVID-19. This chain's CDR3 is CASSPSDNEQFF. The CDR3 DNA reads TGTGCCAGCAGTCCCTCGGACAATGAGCAGTTCTTC.